This T cell receptor beta chain came from a study of cytomegalovirus exposure and HLA in healthy donors. PCR primers comprised 60 Vbeta and 13 Jbeta primers. Libraries were prepared by immunoSEQ multiplex PCR; TCRdb keeps only in-frame clonotypes and omits some of them. The data show some 170,000 clones, roughly 82% seen once. Turning to this clone: Its antigen is unknown.

Study observations and caveats: Accurate prediction of most subjects' HLA-A and HLA-B alleles from TCR beta sequences was reported. Three chains linked to CMV were shown in vitro to be specific for CMV antigens. Later analysis reportedly placed an Asian-associated ancestry cluster below the approximately 730-donor mean in N-insertions. It emerged from a later analysis that several of the most significant clusters appeared to be linked to common viral pathogens.

V gave up 6 bases and J gave up 8 bases; unmatched junction bases: 15. Germline V gene data show CDR1 as GTSNPN and CDR2 as SVGIG (reference sequence). CDR3 length equals 15 residues. The sequence was collected from a woman aged 25 to 39 in good health and CMV-seronegative. The source material was PBMCs. V is TRBV30 and J is TRBJ1-4; 7 bases agree with TRBD1. The DNA of the CDR3 is TGTGCCTGCATATTTAGGGGGCCAAGTGGGGAAAAACTGTTTTTT. Its translation: CACIFRGPSGEKLFF.